The 5 T cell receptor beta chains presented below share a single source sample, sequenced in a study of T cells in tumors after PD-1 blockade. The table came from immunoSEQ multiplex PCR; TCRdb's copy has only in-frame clones and leaves some out. Among 54,000 or so clones listed, around 80% were seen once. This material consisted of PBMCs, taken before anti-PD-1 treatment. These TCRs come from a human donor with basal cell carcinoma.

The chain recombines TRBV5-1 with TRBJ2-2; no clear D gene. The germline V gene encodes CDR1 SGHRS and CDR2 YFSETQ. The V gene lost 4 bases and the J gene lost 6 bases, with 19 bases spanning the gap. CDR3 length: 16 amino acids. Here the CDR3 reads CASSPQILDGPGELFF. DNA of the CDR3: TGCGCCAGCAGCCCGCAGATTTTGGATGGGCCCGGGGAGCTGTTTTTT.

V gene TRBV19 combines with J gene TRBJ2-3, with 7 positions matching TRBD1. CDR3 size: 14 residues. CDR1 LNHDA and CDR2 SQIVND come from the germline V gene (reference sequence). J gave up 2 bases and V 4 bases, and 3 bases lay outside the gene matches. CDR3 loop: CASSSDRDTDTQYF. CDR3 coding DNA: TGTGCCAGTAGTAGCGACAGGGACACAGATACGCAGTATTTT.

The gene calls are TRBV30 and TRBJ1-1; D may be TRBD1 (6 bases). The CDR3 is made up of 13 amino acids. Germline CDR1 and CDR2: GTSNPN and SVGIG (reference sequence). Trimming stripped 7 bases from V and 1 base from J, with 13 bases between. Here the CDR3 reads CAFTGTRNTEAFF. For the CDR3, the DNA is TGTGCCTTTACCGGGACAAGGAACACTGAAGCTTTCTTT.

J is TRBJ2-5 and V is TRBV5-1; D remains ambiguous. Trimming left V 0 bases short and J 6 bases short, with 15 bases between. The germline V gene has CDR1 SGHRS and CDR2 YFSETQ. The CDR3 has 15 amino acids. The CDR3 here is CASSLESRYTKTQYF. The CDR3 DNA reads TGCGCCAGCAGCTTGGAAAGTCGGTACACAAAGACCCAGTACTTC.

The chain uses TRBV9 and TRBJ2-3; D possibly corresponds to TRBD2 (6 bases). This CDR3 region has 17 residues. Germline loops: CDR1 SGDLS, CDR2 YYNGEE. Trimming took 0 bases from V and 3 from J, leaving 17 bases between them. The CDR3 nucleotides read TGTGCCAGCAGCGTAGGGTCGCCAGGGAGGTGGACAGATACGCAGTATTTT. Its protein product is CASSVGSPGRWTDTQYF.